This T cell receptor (beta chain) was retrieved from a study of tissue T cells after allogeneic stem cell transplantation. Noted time point: mouse harvest day 7 after allogeneic transplant. The graft held 10^6 splenic CD5+ T cells and 10^7 T-cell-depleted bone marrow cells. Mice had MHC-mismatched B6 into BALB/c GVHD, sampled day 7 or 14. The CDR3 consists of 15 residues. CDR1 and CDR2 from the germline V gene are NSHNY and SYGAGN. Losses at the gene ends were 3 bases for V and 1 base for J; bases not matched to a gene: 5. Survey-depth TCRbeta CDR3 sequencing reported V/J genes and productive frequencies. Only in-frame clones appear in the TCRdb table, and some are missing; sequencing was by immunoSEQ multiplex PCR. Among about 5,800 clones listed, around half were seen once. As concerns this clone: Its antigen is as yet unknown. These gene names are mouse names. The read ends 1 residue before the CDR3 terminus; that terminus is restored from the germline J gene.

Overall study results and limits: In patients and mice, blood and spleen missed much of tissue repertoire.

The chain couples TRBV13-1 to TRBJ1-1; 8 nucleotides line up with TRBD1. The clonotype originates from a female BALB/c mouse given C57BL/6 T cells with graft-versus-host disease after an allogeneic hematopoietic cell transplant. The sequenced material came from gut tissue. The DNA read from the CDR3 is TGTGCCAGCAGTGCCTACAGGGGGAGGAACACAGAAGTCTTC. Amino acid sequence: CASSAYRGRNTEVF. The entire CDR3 is CASSAYRGRNTEVFF.